This TCR beta chain originates from a study of cytomegalovirus exposure and HLA in healthy donors. Study information: Falling in the Caucasian-associated ancestry cluster were approximately 86% of some 400 genotyped donors. Overall study results and limits: Solely CMV serostatus was available to characterize immune exposure.

This CDR3 is 19 amino acids long. 13 Jbeta primers and 60 Vbeta primers were used for the PCR. This table comes from immunoSEQ multiplex PCR, and its TCRdb copy is limited to in-frame clones, with some not included. The sample holds roughly 180,000 clones, around four fifths seen once. Comment on this clone: Its matching antigen is unknown.

This chain joins TRBV21-1 and TRBJ2-7; the table gives TRBD1 as D, unverified against the DNA. TRBV21-1 is annotated as a pseudogene. Sequencing was done on a sample of PBMCs. The TCR was taken from a man between 18 and 29 years old in good health and CMV-seronegative. The CDR3 loop is CASSKEKVRDTEPTYEQYF. CDR3 DNA sequence: TGTGCCAGCAGCAAGGAGAAAGTCCGGGACACCGAACCAACCTACGAGCAGTACTTC.